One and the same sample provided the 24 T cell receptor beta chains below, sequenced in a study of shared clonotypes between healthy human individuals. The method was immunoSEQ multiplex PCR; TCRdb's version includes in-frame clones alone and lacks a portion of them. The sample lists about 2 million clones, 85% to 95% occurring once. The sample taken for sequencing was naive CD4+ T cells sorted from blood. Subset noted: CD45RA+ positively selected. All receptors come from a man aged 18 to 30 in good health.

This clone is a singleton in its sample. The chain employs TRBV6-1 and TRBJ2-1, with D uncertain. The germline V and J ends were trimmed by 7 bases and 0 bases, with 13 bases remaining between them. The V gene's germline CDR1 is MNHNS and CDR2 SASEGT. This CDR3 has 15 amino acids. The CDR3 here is CASTVALLSYNEQFF. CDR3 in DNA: TGTGCCAGCACCGTGGCCCTGCTCTCCTACAATGAGCAGTTCTTC.

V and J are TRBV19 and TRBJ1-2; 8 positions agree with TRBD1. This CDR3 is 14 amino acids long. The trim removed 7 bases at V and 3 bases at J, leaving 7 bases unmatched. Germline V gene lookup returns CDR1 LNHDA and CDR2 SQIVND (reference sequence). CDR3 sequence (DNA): TGTGCCAGTAACAGGGGGGCCACGGACTATGGCTACACCTTC. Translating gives CASNRGATDYGYTF.

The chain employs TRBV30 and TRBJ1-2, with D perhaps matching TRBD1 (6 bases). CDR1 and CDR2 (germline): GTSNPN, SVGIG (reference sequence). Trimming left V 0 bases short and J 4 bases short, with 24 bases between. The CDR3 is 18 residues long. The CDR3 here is CAWSVPWGVGDIRYGYTF. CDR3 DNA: TGTGCCTGGAGTGTACCGTGGGGGGTAGGGGACATACGCTATGGCTACACCTTC.

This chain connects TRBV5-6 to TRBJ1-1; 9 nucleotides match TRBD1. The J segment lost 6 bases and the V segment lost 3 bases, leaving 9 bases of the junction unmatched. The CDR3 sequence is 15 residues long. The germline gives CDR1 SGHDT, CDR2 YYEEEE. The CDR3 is CASSWATGGSSEAFF. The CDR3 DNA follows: TGTGCCAGCAGCTGGGCGACAGGGGGAAGTTCTGAAGCTTTCTTT.

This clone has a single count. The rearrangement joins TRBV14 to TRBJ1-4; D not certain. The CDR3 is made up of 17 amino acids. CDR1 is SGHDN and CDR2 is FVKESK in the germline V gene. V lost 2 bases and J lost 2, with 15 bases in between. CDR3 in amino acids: CASSQPGRPATNEKLFF. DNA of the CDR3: TGTGCCAGCAGCCAACCAGGAAGACCTGCCACTAATGAAAAACTGTTTTTT.

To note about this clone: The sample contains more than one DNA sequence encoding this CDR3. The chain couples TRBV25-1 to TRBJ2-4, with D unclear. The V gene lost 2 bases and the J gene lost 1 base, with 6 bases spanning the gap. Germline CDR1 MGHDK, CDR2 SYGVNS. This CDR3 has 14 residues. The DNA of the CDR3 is TGTGCCAGCAGTGAAGGTGGGGCCAAAAACATTCAGTACTTC. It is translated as CASSEGGAKNIQYF.

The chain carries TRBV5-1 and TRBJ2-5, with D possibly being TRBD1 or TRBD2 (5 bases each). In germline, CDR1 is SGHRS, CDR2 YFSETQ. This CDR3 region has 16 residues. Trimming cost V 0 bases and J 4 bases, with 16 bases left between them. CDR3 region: CASSLEGRGERETQYF. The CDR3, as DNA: TGCGCCAGCAGCTTGGAAGGGAGAGGGGAACGAGAGACCCAGTACTTC.

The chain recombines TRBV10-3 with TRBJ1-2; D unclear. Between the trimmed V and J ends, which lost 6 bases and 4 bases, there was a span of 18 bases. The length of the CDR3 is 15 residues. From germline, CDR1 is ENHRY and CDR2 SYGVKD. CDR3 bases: TGTGCCATCAGCGATTACAAAGGGCGGAGCTATGGCTACACCTTC. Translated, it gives CAISDYKGRSYGYTF.

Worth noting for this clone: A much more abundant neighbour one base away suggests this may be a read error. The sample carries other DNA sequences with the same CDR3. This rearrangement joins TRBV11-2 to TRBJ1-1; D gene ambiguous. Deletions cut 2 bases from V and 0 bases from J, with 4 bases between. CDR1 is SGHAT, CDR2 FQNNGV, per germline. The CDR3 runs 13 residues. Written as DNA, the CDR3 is TGTGCCAGCAGCTTACAAGTGAACACTGAAGCTTTCTTT. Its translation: CASSLQVNTEAFF.

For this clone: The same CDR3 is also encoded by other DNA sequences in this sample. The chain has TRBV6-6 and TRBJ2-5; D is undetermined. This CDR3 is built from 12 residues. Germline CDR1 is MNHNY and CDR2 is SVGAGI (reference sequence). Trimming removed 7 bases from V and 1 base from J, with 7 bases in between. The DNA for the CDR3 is TGTGCCAGCACGACCGGCCAAGAGACCCAGTACTTC. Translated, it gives CASTTGQETQYF.

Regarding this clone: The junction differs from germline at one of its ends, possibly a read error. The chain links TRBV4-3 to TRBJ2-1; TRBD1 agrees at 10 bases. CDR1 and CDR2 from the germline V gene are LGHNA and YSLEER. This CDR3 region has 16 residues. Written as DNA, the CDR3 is TGCGCCAGCAGCCAAGAGCTTGGACAGGGGGTACCACAAAGGCTCTTC. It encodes CASSQELGQGVPQRLF.

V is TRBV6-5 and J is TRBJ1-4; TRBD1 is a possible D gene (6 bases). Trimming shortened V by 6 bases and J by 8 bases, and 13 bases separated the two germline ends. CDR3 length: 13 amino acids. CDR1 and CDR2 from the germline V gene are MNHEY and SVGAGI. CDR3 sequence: CASSADSREKLFF. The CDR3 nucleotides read TGTGCCAGCAGCGCGGACAGTCGGGAAAAACTGTTTTTT.

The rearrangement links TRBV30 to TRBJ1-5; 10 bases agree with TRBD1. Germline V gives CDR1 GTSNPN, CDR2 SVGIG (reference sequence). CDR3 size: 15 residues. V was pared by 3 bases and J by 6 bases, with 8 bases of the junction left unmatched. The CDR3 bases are TGTGCCTGGAGCTGGGGGACAGGGGTTAGTCAGCCCCAGCATTTT. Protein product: CAWSWGTGVSQPQHF.

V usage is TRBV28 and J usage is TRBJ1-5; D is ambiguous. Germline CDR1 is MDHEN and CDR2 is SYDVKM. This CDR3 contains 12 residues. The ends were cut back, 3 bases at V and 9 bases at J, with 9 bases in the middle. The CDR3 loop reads CASSFLSRPQHF. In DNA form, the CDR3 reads TGTGCCAGCAGTTTCCTCTCGAGGCCCCAGCATTTT. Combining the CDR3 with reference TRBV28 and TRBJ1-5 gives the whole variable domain DVKVTQSSRYLVKRTGEKVFLECVQDMDHENMFWYRQDPGLGLRLIYFSYDVKMKEKGDIPEGYSVSREKKERFSLILESASTNQTSMYLCASSFLSRPQHFGDGTRLSIL.

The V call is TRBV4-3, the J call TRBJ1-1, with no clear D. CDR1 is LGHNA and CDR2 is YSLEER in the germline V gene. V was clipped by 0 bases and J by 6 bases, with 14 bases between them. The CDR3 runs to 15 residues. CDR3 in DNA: TGCGCCAGCAGCCAAGATCATGGGCAGAGTCCTGAAGCTTTCTTT. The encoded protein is CASSQDHGQSPEAFF.

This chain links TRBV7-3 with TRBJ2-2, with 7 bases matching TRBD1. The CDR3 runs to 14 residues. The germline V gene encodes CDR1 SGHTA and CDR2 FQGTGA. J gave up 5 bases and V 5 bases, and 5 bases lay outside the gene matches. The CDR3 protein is CASSRGPGTGELFF. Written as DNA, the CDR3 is TGTGCCAGCAGCAGGGGGCCGGGAACCGGGGAGCTGTTTTTT.

The DNA for the CDR3 is TGCAGCGTTACGAGTCGTTCGGGTTCACCCCTCCACTTT. Its protein product is CSVTSRSGSPLHF. The V gene is TRBV29-1, the J gene TRBJ1-6; no definite D call. CDR3 length equals 13 residues. Trimming cost V 5 bases and J 9 bases, with 14 bases left between them. Germline lookup yields CDR1 SQVTM and CDR2 ANQGSEA.

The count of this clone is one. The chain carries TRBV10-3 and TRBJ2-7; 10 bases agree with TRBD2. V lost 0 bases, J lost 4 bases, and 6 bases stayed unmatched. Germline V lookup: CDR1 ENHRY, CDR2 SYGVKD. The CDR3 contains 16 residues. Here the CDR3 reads CAISESGTSVHYEQYF. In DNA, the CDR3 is TGTGCCATCAGTGAGTCCGGGACTAGCGTCCATTACGAGCAGTACTTC.

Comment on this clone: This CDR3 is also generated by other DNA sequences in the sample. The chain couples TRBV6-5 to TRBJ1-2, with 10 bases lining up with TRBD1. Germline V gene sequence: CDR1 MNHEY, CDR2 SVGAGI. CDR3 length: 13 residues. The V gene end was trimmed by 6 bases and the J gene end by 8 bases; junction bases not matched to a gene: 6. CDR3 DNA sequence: TGTGCCAGCAGCCGTGGACAGGGGGGCGGCTACACCTTC. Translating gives CASSRGQGGGYTF.

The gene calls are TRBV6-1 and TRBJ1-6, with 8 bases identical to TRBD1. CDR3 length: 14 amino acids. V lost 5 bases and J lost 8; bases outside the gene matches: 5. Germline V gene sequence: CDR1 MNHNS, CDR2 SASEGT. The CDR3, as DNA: TGTGCCAGCAGTAAACAGGGGGTGGATTCACCCCTCCACTTT. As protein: CASSKQGVDSPLHF.

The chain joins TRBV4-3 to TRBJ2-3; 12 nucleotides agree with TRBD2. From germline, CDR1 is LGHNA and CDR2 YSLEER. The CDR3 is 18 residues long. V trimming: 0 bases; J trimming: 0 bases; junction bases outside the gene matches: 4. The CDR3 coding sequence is TGCGCCAGCAGCCAAGACGCCGGGACTAGCGGGAGCACAGATACGCAGTATTTT. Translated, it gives CASSQDAGTSGSTDTQYF.

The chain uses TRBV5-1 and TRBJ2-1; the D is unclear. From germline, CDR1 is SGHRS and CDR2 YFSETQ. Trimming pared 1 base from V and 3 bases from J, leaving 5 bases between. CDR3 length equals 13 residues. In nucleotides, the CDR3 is TGCGCCAGCAGCTTGCAAGACTACAATGAGCAGTTCTTC. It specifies CASSLQDYNEQFF.

The CDR3 sequence is CSGTTGPATNEKLFF. In DNA form, the CDR3 reads TGCAGCGGAACGACAGGGCCGGCAACTAATGAAAAACTGTTTTTT. The chain is built from TRBV29-1 and TRBJ1-4; 7 nucleotides line up with TRBD1. CDR3 length: 15 residues. Germline-derived CDR1 and CDR2 are SQVTM and ANQGSEA. With 7 bases clipped from V and 0 bases from J, the junction kept 8 bases outside the gene matches.

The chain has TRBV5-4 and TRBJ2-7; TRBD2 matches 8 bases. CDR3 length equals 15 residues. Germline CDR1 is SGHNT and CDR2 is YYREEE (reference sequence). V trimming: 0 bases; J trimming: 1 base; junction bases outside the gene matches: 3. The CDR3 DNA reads TGTGCCAGCAGCTTGGAACTAGCGGATTCCTACGAGCAGTACTTC. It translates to CASSLELADSYEQYF.